This T cell receptor beta chain comes out of a study of blood T cell repertoires in COVID-19. Study details: From T cells, B-cell-depleted T cells, or PBMCs came the material, which was cDNA or gDNA.

This CDR3 is built from 13 residues. From germline, CDR1 is MNHEY and CDR2 SMNVEV (reference sequence). V lost 0 bases to trimming and J lost 7 bases, with 7 bases between them. The assay was immunoSEQ multiplex PCR, and TCRdb's table has in-frame clones only and misses some. Among a few hundred thousand clones, roughly 85% were seen once, and the ten largest hold 2.5%. The sequence was obtained from a woman aged 50 to 60 who had recovered from COVID-19. The chain combines TRBV27 with TRBJ1-5; the D is unclear. Source material: PBMCs or T cells enriched from blood (not recorded which). CDR3 loop: CASSLSSLQPQHF. The CDR3 nucleotides are TGTGCCAGCAGTTTATCCTCCCTACAGCCCCAGCATTTT.